This TCR beta chain originates from a study of technical replicates of blood from a handful of donors. TCRdb's table, derived via immunoSEQ multiplex PCR, lists solely in-frame clones and lacks some. This sample has tens of thousands of clones, with about 86% found just once. This CDR3 is 13 amino acids long. Germline V lookup: CDR1 SEHNR, CDR2 FQNEAQ (reference sequence). V was clipped by 3 bases and J by 1 base, with 6 bases between them. The chain is built from TRBV7-9 and TRBJ1-1; unclear D gene. The sequence was collected from a human donor in good health. Some clones in this sample may be carry-over from other donors' samples. The sequencing sample was made of PBMCs. CDR3 in DNA: TGTGCCAGCAGCTTTCAGGAGAACACTGAAGCTTTCTTT. Encoded protein: CASSFQENTEAFF.